The rows below give T cell receptor beta chains drawn from one sample of a study of regulatory T cells in long-lasting Graves disease. TCRdb re-analysed the multiplex PCR reads in MiXCR, keeping a single row per CDR3 protein. The profile shows 400,000 to 650,000 distinct CDR3 sequences, roughly a sixth of them singletons. The data also belong to a second study, concerning T cells in Graves' hyperthyroidism and ophthalmopathy.

The source material was peripheral blood mononuclear cells (PBMCs), sampled at new diagnosis, from a patient treated with antithyroid drugs. These TCRs come from a woman aged 40-65 years with Graves disease. The CDR3 runs from the conserved cysteine through the conserved F or W. D genes are given only for firm matches. Clone size is given for some rows only: seen once, a few or many times, or a class if the clone is expanded.

J: TRBJ2-2; size: -; D: TRBD1; V: TRBV5-4; DNA: TGTGCCAGCAGCTCATGGGACAGGACGACCGGGGAGCTGTTTTTT; CDR3: CASSSWDRTTGELFF
J: TRBJ1-1; size: many; D: -; V: TRBV18; DNA: TGTGCCAGCTCCCCCGGGCCAACGGGAGCTTTCTTT; CDR3: CASSPGPTGAFF
J: TRBJ2-7; size: many; D: -; V: TRBV12-3/TRBV12-4; DNA: TGTGCCAGCAGTTTATCAGTGGTCTACGAGCAGTACTTC; CDR3: CASSLSVVYEQYF
J: TRBJ2-5; size: many; D: -; V: TRBV12-3/TRBV12-4; DNA: TGTGCCAGCAGCCCCAGTGTAGGGGCCGGAGAGACCCAGTACTTC; CDR3: CASSPSVGAGETQYF
J: TRBJ2-4; size: -; D: -; V: TRBV4-1; DNA: TGCGCCAGCAGCCAACGGATCGTAGCCAAAAACATTCAGTACTTC; CDR3: CASSQRIVAKNIQYF
J: TRBJ2-1; size: many; D: -; V: TRBV27; DNA: TGTGCCAGCAGTTTAAACGGGGCCTTGTATGAGCAGTTCTTC; CDR3: CASSLNGALYEQFF
J: TRBJ1-1; size: -; D: TRBD1; V: TRBV9; DNA: TGTGCCAGCAGCGCAGTACAGGGGGCGAACACTGAAGCTTTCTTT; CDR3: CASSAVQGANTEAFF
J: TRBJ2-3; size: -; D: TRBD1; V: TRBV12-3/TRBV12-4; DNA: TGTGCCAGCAGTTCAGGACAGGGGGGCACAGATACGCAGTATTTT; CDR3: CASSSGQGGTDTQYF
J: TRBJ1-5; size: -; D: -; V: TRBV10-3; DNA: TGTGCCATCAGTGAGTCGGGGAATCAGCCCCAGCATTTT; CDR3: CAISESGNQPQHF
J: TRBJ2-5; size: many; D: TRBD2; V: TRBV6-2/TRBV6-3; DNA: TGTGCCAGCAGTGCCCGGGAGGACGGGCAAGAGACCCAGTACTTC; CDR3: CASSAREDGQETQYF
J: TRBJ2-3; size: many; D: -; V: TRBV27; DNA: TGTGCCAGCAGTTTATCGGGGTTTACGCAGTATTTT; CDR3: CASSLSGFTQYF
J: TRBJ1-5; size: few; D: TRBD1; V: TRBV7-2; DNA: TGTGCCAGCAGCTTGGGACAGGGGGCGAGTCAGCCCCAGCATTTT; CDR3: CASSLGQGASQPQHF
J: TRBJ2-5; size: -; D: -; V: TRBV5-5; DNA: TGTGCCAGCAGCTTGGAACATCGCGAGACCCAGTACTTC; CDR3: CASSLEHRETQYF
J: TRBJ1-6; size: few; D: -; V: TRBV19; DNA: TGTGCCAGTAGTGGGTCGGGGTTTCGGAATTCACCCCTCCACTTT; CDR3: CASSGSGFRNSPLHF
J: TRBJ2-1; size: -; D: TRBD2; V: TRBV6-2/TRBV6-3; DNA: TGTGCCAGCAGTCGCGCCGGGACTAACTCCTACAATGAGCAGTTCTTC; CDR3: CASSRAGTNSYNEQFF
J: TRBJ1-1; size: many; D: -; V: TRBV13; DNA: TGTGCCAGCAGCTTAGACAGGGTAACAGCTTTCTTT; CDR3: CASSLDRVTAFF
J: TRBJ2-7; size: -; D: -; V: TRBV30; DNA: TGTGCCTGGAACCTACCAGTCCCGGGGCAGGCCCAAAAGTACTTC; CDR3: CAWNLPVPGQAQKYF
J: TRBJ2-1; size: few; D: -; V: TRBV27; DNA: TGTGCCAGCAGTTCGTACAGGCACAATGAGCAGTTCTTC; CDR3: CASSSYRHNEQFF
J: TRBJ2-1; size: few; D: TRBD2; V: TRBV10-3; DNA: TGTGCCATCAGTGAGGGGTTAGCGGGGGTGAACTACAATGAGCAGTTCTTC; CDR3: CAISEGLAGVNYNEQFF
J: TRBJ1-1; size: -; D: -; V: TRBV12-3/TRBV12-4; DNA: TGTGCCAGCATTCCTTCCGGCAGGGGAAACACTGAAGCTTTCTTT; CDR3: CASIPSGRGNTEAFF
J: TRBJ1-4; size: few; D: -; V: TRBV5-1; DNA: TGCGCCAGCAGCACCGACATCGGGGAAAAACTGTTTTTT; CDR3: CASSTDIGEKLFF
J: TRBJ2-1; size: -; D: -; V: TRBV20-1; DNA: TGCAGTGCTAGAGGCCCCCTGGGTGCCAATGCGTTCTTC; CDR3: CSARGPLGANAFF
J: TRBJ2-1; size: few; D: -; V: TRBV9; DNA: TGTGCCAGCAGCGTAGAGGGCGTGGGGGGCCCTGTGCAGTTCTTC; CDR3: CASSVEGVGGPVQFF
J: TRBJ2-5; size: few; D: TRBD2; V: TRBV4-1; DNA: TGCGCCAGCAGCCAAGTTATGACTAGCGGGCAAGAGACCCAGTACTTC; CDR3: CASSQVMTSGQETQYF
J: TRBJ1-1; size: few; D: -; V: TRBV28; DNA: TGTGCCAGCAGTTTTGGGTTCCCGGACGAAAGAGCTTTCTTT; CDR3: CASSFGFPDERAFF